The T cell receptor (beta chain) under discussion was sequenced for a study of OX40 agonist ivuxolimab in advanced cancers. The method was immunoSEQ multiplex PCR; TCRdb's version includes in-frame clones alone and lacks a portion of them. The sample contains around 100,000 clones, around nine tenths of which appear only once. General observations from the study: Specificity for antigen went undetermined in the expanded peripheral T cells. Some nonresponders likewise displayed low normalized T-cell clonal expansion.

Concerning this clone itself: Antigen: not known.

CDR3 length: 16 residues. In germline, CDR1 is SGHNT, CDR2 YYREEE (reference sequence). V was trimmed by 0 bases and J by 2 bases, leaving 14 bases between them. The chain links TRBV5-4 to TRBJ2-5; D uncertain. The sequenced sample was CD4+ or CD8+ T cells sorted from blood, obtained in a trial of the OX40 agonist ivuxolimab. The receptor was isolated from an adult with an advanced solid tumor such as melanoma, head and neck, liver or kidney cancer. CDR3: CASSLEVGRQQETQYF. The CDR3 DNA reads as TGTGCCAGCAGCTTGGAGGTAGGAAGGCAACAAGAGACCCAGTACTTC. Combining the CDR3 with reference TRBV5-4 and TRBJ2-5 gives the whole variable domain ETGVTQSPTHLIKTRGQQVTLRCSSQSGHNTVSWYQQALGQGPQFIFQYYREEENGRGNFPPRFSGLQFPNYSSELNVNALELDDSALYLCASSLEVGRQQETQYFGPGTRLLVL.